This entry is about one T cell receptor (beta chain). Per the original data handling: Reference gene primer amplification gave nucleated cell count estimates. Produced via immunoSEQ multiplex PCR; TCRdb's table is partial and in-frame only. V and J calls plus clone size are reproduced from that table; the DNA served to infer D and trimming. The sample includes approximately 120,000 clones, approximately 87% of them seen just once. The data stem from a study of blood T cell repertoires in COVID-19. Study background: Both acute and convalescent COVID-19 samples were obtained from the United States, Italy and Spain. In each case, the material was cDNA or gDNA derived from T cells, B-cell-depleted T cells, or PBMCs.

Germline lookup yields CDR1 MGHRA and CDR2 YSYEKL. The CDR3 has 16 residues. V lost 4 bases and J lost 7; bases outside the gene matches: 12. The sequence came from a man aged 45 to 65 with acute or convalescent COVID-19. The sample comprised peripheral blood. This chain links TRBV4-1 with TRBJ2-2; 7 positions match TRBD2. The CDR3 DNA reads TGCGCCAGCAGCCCCCCTCGGGGGGAGCGGGGCGGGGAGCTGTTTTTT. This translates into CASSPPRGERGGELFF.